One and the same sample provided the 28 T cell receptor beta chains below, sequenced in a study of blood T cell repertoires in COVID-19. Some clones are missing from TCRdb's copy, which holds only in-frame ones; the method was immunoSEQ multiplex PCR. The data show over 250,000 clones, roughly 91% seen once. Source material: PBMCs or T cells enriched from blood (not recorded which). These receptors all stem from an older woman who had recovered from COVID-19.

This chain joins TRBV27 and TRBJ2-5, with D possibly matching TRBD2 (6 bases). Trimming pared 0 bases from V and 6 bases from J, leaving 14 bases between. The germline CDR1 and CDR2 sequences are MNHEY and SMNVEV (reference sequence). The length of the CDR3 is 15 residues. Here the CDR3 reads CASSLSKASVKTQYF. CDR3 coding DNA: TGTGCCAGCAGTTTATCGAAAGCTAGCGTAAAGACCCAGTACTTC.

This chain links TRBV5-1 with TRBJ2-7; 7 nucleotides agree with TRBD2. Germline assignment: CDR1 SGHRS and CDR2 YFSETQ. Unmatched junction bases numbered 6, after V lost 4 bases and J lost 2 bases. The CDR3 covers 14 residues. CDR3 nucleotide sequence: TGCGCCAGCAGCGTCTCTAGCGGCCCCTACGAGCAGTACTTC. Its protein product is CASSVSSGPYEQYF.

This clone was detected a few times. The gene calls are TRBV11-1 and TRBJ2-7; TRBD1 aligns across 8 bases. Germline V lookup: CDR1 SGHAT, CDR2 FQDESV (reference sequence). After removal of 2 bases from V and 4 bases from J, the junction contained 10 bases not matched to a gene. The CDR3 runs to 16 residues. The CDR3, as DNA: TGTGCCAGCAGCTTAAACGCTGGGACAGGAGGATACGAGCAGTACTTC. Translated: CASSLNAGTGGYEQYF. Full variable domain (outside the CDR3, taken from reference TRBV11-1 and TRBJ2-7): EAEVAQSPRYKITEKSQAVAFWCDPISGHATLYWYRQILGQGPELLVQFQDESVVDDSQLPKDRFSAERLKGVDSTLKIQPAELGDSAMYLCASSLNAGTGGYEQYFGPGTRLTVT.

The chain joins TRBV9 to TRBJ1-6, with 9 bases matching TRBD1. Unmatched junction bases numbered 7, after V lost 5 bases and J lost 10 bases. CDR3 length: 14 residues. The germline CDR1 and CDR2 sequences are SGDLS and YYNGEE. The CDR3 DNA reads TGTGCCAGCAGTAGCGGGACAGGGCCCTCACCCCTCCACTTT. As protein: CASSSGTGPSPLHF.

Only one count was recorded for this clone. V usage is TRBV6-5 and J usage is TRBJ2-3, with D unclear. Germline V gene sequence: CDR1 MNHEY, CDR2 SVGAGI. The CDR3 runs 12 residues. CDR3 loop: CASVGSTDTQYF. For the CDR3, the DNA is TGTGCGAGTGTGGGCAGCACAGATACGCAGTATTTT.

The chain has TRBV28 and TRBJ1-4; D is perhaps TRBD1 (6 bases). The germline V gene has CDR1 MDHEN and CDR2 SYDVKM. Deletions cut 5 bases from V and 8 bases from J, with 15 bases between. This CDR3 has 14 residues. CDR3 amino acids: CASSARDMSEKLFF. The DNA of the CDR3 is TGTGCCAGCAGTGCCCGGGACATGTCCGAAAAACTGTTTTTT. Full variable domain (missing parts from reference TRBV28 and TRBJ1-4): DVKVTQSSRYLVKRTGEKVFLECVQDMDHENMFWYRQDPGLGLRLIYFSYDVKMKEKGDIPEGYSVSREKKERFSLILESASTNQTSMYLCASSARDMSEKLFFGSGTQLSVL.

The CDR3: CASSLSQAVPGELFF. CDR3 DNA: TGTGCCAGCAGCTTATCACAGGCGGTGCCCGGGGAGCTGTTTTTT. V gene TRBV7-6 combines with J gene TRBJ2-2; D might be TRBD1 (5 bases). This CDR3 is 15 amino acids long. Germline CDR1 reads SGHVS; CDR2 reads FNYEAQ. Trimming removed 2 bases from V and 6 bases from J, with 13 bases in between.

V usage is TRBV20-1 and J usage is TRBJ2-1, with D possibly TRBD2 on 5 matching bases. This CDR3 is 11 amino acids long. Per germline, CDR1 DFQATT and CDR2 SNEGSKA (reference sequence). V gave up 3 bases and J gave up 10 bases, with 10 bases separating them. CDR3 DNA sequence: TGCAGTGCTAGCCCGGAGGAGGAGCAGTTCTTC. It specifies CSASPEEEQFF.

This chain links TRBV6-2 or TRBV6-3 with TRBJ2-7, with D possibly TRBD2 on 5 matching bases. The V gene's germline CDR1 is MNHEY and CDR2 SVGEGT. The CDR3 runs to 16 residues. Trimming cost V 2 bases and J 2 bases, with 16 bases left between them. CDR3 residues: CASSYQPSGSTYEQYF. The CDR3 DNA reads as TGTGCCAGCAGTTACCAACCTTCGGGATCCACCTACGAGCAGTACTTC.

V is TRBV9 and J is TRBJ1-6; perhaps TRBD1 as D (5 bases). The CDR3 totals 16 residues. V was shortened by 0 bases and J by 8 bases, with 15 bases between the two germline ends. Germline V gene lookup returns CDR1 SGDLS and CDR2 YYNGEE. The CDR3 sequence: CASSVGRGFDDSPLHF. The CDR3 DNA reads TGTGCCAGCAGCGTAGGACGGGGGTTTGACGATTCACCCCTCCACTTT. Together with reference TRBV9 and TRBJ1-6, the CDR3 gives the full variable domain: DSGVTQTPKHLITATGQRVTLRCSPRSGDLSVYWYQQSLDQGLQFLIQYYNGEERAKGNILERFSAQQFPDLHSELNLSSLELGDSALYFCASSVGRGFDDSPLHFGNGTRLTVT.

The rearrangement joins TRBV29-1 to TRBJ1-1; D remains ambiguous. From germline, CDR1 is SQVTM and CDR2 ANQGSEA. Trimming removed 3 bases from V and 8 bases from J, with 16 bases in between. The CDR3 consists of 13 residues. CDR3 sequence (DNA): TGCAGCGTTGATGTTTCAGGAGGGCAGGAAGCTTTCTTT. As protein: CSVDVSGGQEAFF.

The CDR3 protein is CASSLNGAGNTIYF. CDR3 sequence (DNA): TGTGCCAGCAGCTTGAACGGGGCTGGAAACACCATATATTTT. The chain combines TRBV11-3 with TRBJ1-3; D uncertain. Deletions cut 3 bases from V and 2 bases from J, with 8 bases between. The CDR3 length is 14 residues. Germline-derived CDR1 and CDR2 are SGHNT and YENEEA.

This rearrangement joins TRBV7-9 to TRBJ1-4, with no clear D. CDR1 is SEHNR, CDR2 FQNEAQ, per germline (reference sequence). CDR3 length: 12 residues. V lost 5 bases and J 16 bases, leaving 17 bases between the germline ends. CDR3 bases: TGTGCCAGCAGCCGACCAGGCGGGGTCGCGTTTTTT. Its translation: CASSRPGGVAFF.

The CDR3 sequence is CASRGDGAGELFF. The CDR3 DNA follows: TGTGCCAGCAGGGGAGATGGGGCCGGGGAGCTGTTTTTT. The J gene is TRBJ2-2, the V gene TRBV2, with D possibly TRBD2 on 5 matching bases. Germline loops: CDR1 SNHLY, CDR2 FYNNEI. V was clipped by 6 bases and J by 6 bases, with 11 bases between them. This CDR3 contains 13 residues.

V is TRBV29-1 and J is TRBJ2-7; 7 bases fit TRBD1. Germline CDR1 is SQVTM and CDR2 is ANQGSEA. There are 13 residues in the CDR3. V trimming: 6 bases; J trimming: 3 bases; junction bases outside the gene matches: 8. The CDR3 coding sequence is TGCAGCGTGGTGGAGACAGGGAGCTACGAGCAGTACTTC. It is translated as CSVVETGSYEQYF.

This clone was recorded only once. The CDR3 sequence is CASSSGKRKAGITYNEQFF. The DNA of the CDR3 is TGTGCCAGCAGCTCGGGGAAACGCAAAGCGGGAATCACCTACAATGAGCAGTTCTTC. The V and J genes are TRBV7-2 and TRBJ2-1; TRBD2 agrees at 7 bases. The CDR3 has 19 residues. V gave up 4 bases and J gave up 2 bases; unmatched junction bases: 17. Germline lookup yields CDR1 SGHTA and CDR2 FQGNSA.

The chain combines TRBV28 with TRBJ2-3, with 7 positions matching TRBD2. Germline V gene sequence: CDR1 MDHEN, CDR2 SYDVKM. This CDR3 is 15 amino acids long. Trimming at V came to 6 bases and at J to 0 bases, leaving 6 bases not matched to a gene. The CDR3 sequence: CASSLSGTSTDTQYF. In nucleotides, the CDR3 is TGTGCCAGCAGCCTAAGCGGGACGAGCACAGATACGCAGTATTTT.

The chain uses TRBV19 and TRBJ2-5, with 8 bases matching TRBD2. This CDR3 contains 16 residues. The J segment lost 0 bases and the V segment lost 3 bases, leaving 6 bases of the junction unmatched. Germline assignment: CDR1 LNHDA and CDR2 SQIVND (reference sequence). CDR3 region: CASSIVASGYQETQYF. The CDR3 DNA is TGTGCCAGTAGTATTGTAGCTAGCGGGTACCAAGAGACCCAGTACTTC.

There are a few counts of this clone. The V and J genes are TRBV3-1 (or the pseudogene TRBV3-2) and TRBJ2-2; D perhaps matches TRBD2 (6 bases). The CDR3 is 13 residues long. The V end was cut by 10 bases, the J end by 5 bases, with 14 bases between. Per germline, CDR1 LGHDT and CDR2 YNNKEL (reference sequence). In DNA form, the CDR3 reads TGTGCCACCGGACTTGGGGGGACCGGGGAGCTGTTTTTT. Translation gives CATGLGGTGELFF.

The rearrangement links TRBV7-2 to TRBJ2-1, with 9 bases lining up with TRBD2. Germline CDR1 SGHTA, CDR2 FQGNSA. Germline trimming cut 4 bases from V and 5 bases from J; bases unmatched to any gene: 6. The CDR3 contains 15 residues. CDR3 sequence reads: CASSSGTSLHNEQFF. In nucleotides, the CDR3 is TGTGCCAGCAGCTCCGGGACTAGCCTCCACAATGAGCAGTTCTTC. Together with reference TRBV7-2 and TRBJ2-1, the CDR3 gives the full variable domain: GAGVSQSPSNKVTEKGKDVELRCDPISGHTALYWYRQSLGQGLEFLIYFQGNSAPDKSGLPSDRFSAERTGGSVSTLTIQRTQQEDSAVYLCASSSGTSLHNEQFFGPGTRLTVL.

The chain employs TRBV3-1 (or the pseudogene TRBV3-2) and TRBJ2-5, with D perhaps TRBD2 (5 bases). Deletions cut 1 base from V and 5 bases from J, with 17 bases between. Germline CDR1 reads LGHDT; CDR2 reads YNNKEL (reference sequence). The CDR3 has 16 residues. CDR3 protein: CASSQGRSSRWETQYF. The DNA of the CDR3 is TGTGCCAGCAGCCAAGGGAGGAGTAGCCGCTGGGAGACCCAGTACTTC.

This chain connects TRBV5-1 to TRBJ1-6, with 7 bases identical to TRBD1. The germline CDR1 and CDR2 sequences are SGHRS and YFSETQ. Germline trimming cut 2 bases from V and 8 bases from J; bases unmatched to any gene: 4. The CDR3 has 14 residues. The chain's CDR3 is CASSFTGADSPLHF. The DNA of the CDR3 is TGCGCCAGCAGCTTTACAGGGGCGGATTCACCCCTCCACTTT.

V usage is TRBV3-1 (or the pseudogene TRBV3-2) and J usage is TRBJ2-1, with 8 bases matching TRBD2. The length of the CDR3 is 16 residues. Germline trimming cut 0 bases from V and 2 bases from J; bases unmatched to any gene: 3. Germline V gives CDR1 LGHDT, CDR2 YNNKEL (reference sequence). CDR3 coding DNA: TGTGCCAGCAGCCAAGATCGGCGGGGGGCCTACAATGAGCAGTTCTTC. It is translated as CASSQDRRGAYNEQFF.

The chain combines TRBV2 with TRBJ1-1; 11 bases match TRBD1. Germline CDR1 SNHLY, CDR2 FYNNEI. The junction had 7 bases not matched to a gene; V was cut back by 8 bases and J by 5 bases. The CDR3 length is 14 residues. The CDR3 loop is CASLAGTGGTEAFF. The CDR3 region has the DNA TGTGCCAGCCTCGCAGGGACAGGGGGGACTGAAGCTTTCTTT.

CDR3 nucleotide sequence: TGTGCCAGTAGGGAGGCAACGAACACCGGGGAGCTGTTTTTT. Translated, it gives CASREATNTGELFF. The genes are TRBV19 and TRBJ2-2; a possible D gene is TRBD2 (5 bases). With 6 bases removed from V and 0 bases from J, the gap between germline ends came to 8 bases. The CDR3 totals 14 residues. In germline, CDR1 is LNHDA, CDR2 SQIVND (reference sequence).

V and J are TRBV3-1 (or the pseudogene TRBV3-2) and TRBJ2-1; D perhaps matches TRBD1 (6 bases). CDR1 is LGHDT, CDR2 YNNKEL, per germline (reference sequence). The CDR3 is 14 amino acids. The V end lost 4 bases, the J end lost 4 bases, and 11 bases lay between the germline ends. The CDR3 DNA reads as TGTGCCAGCAGCCGGGCAGGGGCTTACAATGAGCAGTTCTTC. Its translation: CASSRAGAYNEQFF.

About this clone itself: This could be a read error, since a much larger clone is one nucleotide away. Other DNA sequences from this sample encode an identical CDR3 as well. The CDR3 bases are TGTGCCAGCAGTGGTCGAACAGGGGGCACAGATACGCAGTATTTT. The encoded protein is CASSGRTGGTDTQYF. The V gene is TRBV2, the J gene TRBJ2-3, with 7 bases identical to TRBD1. V was pared by 4 bases and J by 1 base, with 5 bases of the junction left unmatched. CDR1 is SNHLY and CDR2 is FYNNEI in the germline V gene. CDR3 length: 15 amino acids.

The CDR3, as DNA: TGTGCCAGCAGTGAGCAGTCACGGAACACTGAAGCTTTCTTT. Residues: CASSEQSRNTEAFF. This chain uses TRBV6-1 with TRBJ1-1; D uncertain. CDR3 length: 14 amino acids. V was trimmed by 3 bases and J by 1 base, leaving 9 bases between them. Looked up from germline, CDR1 is MNHNS and CDR2 is SASEGT.